The 3 T cell receptor beta chains below all came from one sample that was sequenced in a study of shared clonotypes between healthy human individuals. Sequenced by immunoSEQ multiplex PCR; TCRdb stores in-frame clones only, minus some. The top ten hold more than 1.5% of the sample, which has hundreds of thousands of clones, under 80% seen once. Sequencing was carried out using memory CD4+ T cells sorted from blood. Noted subset: CD45RA-negative fraction. The receptors originated from a woman in her twenties or thirties in good health.

This sequence joins TRBV5-1 and TRBJ2-2; weak D call: TRBD2 (6 bases). Germline values: CDR1 SGHRS, CDR2 YFSETQ. This CDR3 is 15 amino acids long. With 0 bases removed from V and 2 bases from J, the gap between germline ends came to 8 bases. CDR3 coding DNA: TGCGCCAGCAGCTTGGTAGCGGCCAACACCGGGGAGCTGTTTTTT. Translation gives CASSLVAANTGELFF.

This clone was observed a handful of times. CDR3 sequence reads: CASSPLAGGDETQYF. CDR3 coding DNA: TGTGCCAGCAGTCCACTAGCGGGAGGGGATGAGACCCAGTACTTC. The rearrangement joins TRBV27 to TRBJ2-5; 13 bases agree with TRBD2. Trimming cost V 5 bases and J 5 bases; bases outside gene matches: 5. Germline CDR1 is MNHEY and CDR2 is SMNVEV (reference sequence). The CDR3 runs to 15 residues.

The CDR3 DNA reads TGCGCCAGCAGCCCGACAGTCTCCTCCTACGAGCAGTACTTC. Its protein is CASSPTVSSYEQYF. This rearrangement joins TRBV5-1 to TRBJ2-7; D possibly corresponds to TRBD1 (5 bases). With 4 bases removed from V and 0 bases from J, the gap between germline ends came to 11 bases. This CDR3 has 14 amino acids. The germline gives CDR1 SGHRS, CDR2 YFSETQ.